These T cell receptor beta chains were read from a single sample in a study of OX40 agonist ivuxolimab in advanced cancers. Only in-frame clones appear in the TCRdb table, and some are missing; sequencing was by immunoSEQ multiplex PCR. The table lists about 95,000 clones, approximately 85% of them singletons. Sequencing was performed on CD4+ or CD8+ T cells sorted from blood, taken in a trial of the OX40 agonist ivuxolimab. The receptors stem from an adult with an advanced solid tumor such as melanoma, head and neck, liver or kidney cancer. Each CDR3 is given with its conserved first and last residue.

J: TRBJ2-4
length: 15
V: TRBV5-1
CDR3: CASSLGQIAKNIQYF

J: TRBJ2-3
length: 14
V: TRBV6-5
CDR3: CASSYSAGTDTQYF

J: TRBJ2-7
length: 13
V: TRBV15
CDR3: CATSRDHQGEQYF

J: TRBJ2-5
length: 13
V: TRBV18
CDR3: CASSQRSLETQYF

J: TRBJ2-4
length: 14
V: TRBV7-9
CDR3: CASSRAGAKNIQYF

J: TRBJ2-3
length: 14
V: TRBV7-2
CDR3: CASNPGGASDTQYF

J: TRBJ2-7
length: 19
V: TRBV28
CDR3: CATLGTPGLAGSLIYEQYF

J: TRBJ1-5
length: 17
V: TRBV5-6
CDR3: CASSSLQGFESNQPQHF

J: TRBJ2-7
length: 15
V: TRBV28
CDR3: CASSLGQYAAYEQYF

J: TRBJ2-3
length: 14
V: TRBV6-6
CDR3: CASTLTSGSDTQYF

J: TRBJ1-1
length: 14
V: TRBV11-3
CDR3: CASSLGTPGTEAFF

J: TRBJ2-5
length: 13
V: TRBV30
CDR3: CAWSRSSQETQYF

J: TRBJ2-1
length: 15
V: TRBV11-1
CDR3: CASSPQLGDLNEQFF

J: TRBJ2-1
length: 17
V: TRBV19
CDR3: CASSFGLAGPLYNEQFF

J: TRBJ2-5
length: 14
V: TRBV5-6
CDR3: CASSSPGIQETQYF

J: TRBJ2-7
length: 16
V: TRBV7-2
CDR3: CASSWGGLGLPFEQYF

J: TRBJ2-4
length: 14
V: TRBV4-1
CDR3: CASSQETGLDIQYF

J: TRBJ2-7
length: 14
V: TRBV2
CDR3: CASSHGTGENEQYF

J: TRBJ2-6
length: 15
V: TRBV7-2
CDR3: CASSLMSSGANVLTF

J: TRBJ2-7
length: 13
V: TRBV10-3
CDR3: CATTDRDSYEQYF

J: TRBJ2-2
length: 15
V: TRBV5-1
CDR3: CASRTTSGNTGELFF

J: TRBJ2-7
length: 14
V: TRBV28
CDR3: CASSLRDRDYEQYF

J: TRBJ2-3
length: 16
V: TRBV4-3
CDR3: CASSPTHSGRGLPQYF

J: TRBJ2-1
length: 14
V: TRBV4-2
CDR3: CASSQGGNYNEQFF

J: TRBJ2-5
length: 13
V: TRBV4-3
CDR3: CASSQVRTETQYF

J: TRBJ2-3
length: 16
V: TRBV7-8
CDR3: CASSLSGPRRADTQYF

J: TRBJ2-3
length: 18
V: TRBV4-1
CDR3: CASSQDEGAEGSTDTQYF

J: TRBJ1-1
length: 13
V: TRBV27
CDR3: CASSHGRLTEAFF

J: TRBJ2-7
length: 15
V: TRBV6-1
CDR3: CASSGLGQATYEQYF

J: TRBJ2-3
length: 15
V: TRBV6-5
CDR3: CASSTGNPSTDTQYF

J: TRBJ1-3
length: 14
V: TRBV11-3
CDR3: CASSFAGTGNTIYF

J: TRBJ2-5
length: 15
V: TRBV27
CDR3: CASTVSYRVQETQYF

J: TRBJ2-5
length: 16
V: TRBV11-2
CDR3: CASSSVGRTGGETQYF

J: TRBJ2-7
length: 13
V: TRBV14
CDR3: CASSQGIRVLRYF

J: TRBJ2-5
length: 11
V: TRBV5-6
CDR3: CASSFRETQYF

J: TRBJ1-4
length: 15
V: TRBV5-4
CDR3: CASSPGTGIDEKLFF

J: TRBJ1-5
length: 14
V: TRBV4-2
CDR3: CASSQEGRNQPQHF

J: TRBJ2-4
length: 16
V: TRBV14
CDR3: CASSQAVGWAKNIQYF

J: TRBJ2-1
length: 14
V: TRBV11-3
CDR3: CASSVAGLYNEQFF